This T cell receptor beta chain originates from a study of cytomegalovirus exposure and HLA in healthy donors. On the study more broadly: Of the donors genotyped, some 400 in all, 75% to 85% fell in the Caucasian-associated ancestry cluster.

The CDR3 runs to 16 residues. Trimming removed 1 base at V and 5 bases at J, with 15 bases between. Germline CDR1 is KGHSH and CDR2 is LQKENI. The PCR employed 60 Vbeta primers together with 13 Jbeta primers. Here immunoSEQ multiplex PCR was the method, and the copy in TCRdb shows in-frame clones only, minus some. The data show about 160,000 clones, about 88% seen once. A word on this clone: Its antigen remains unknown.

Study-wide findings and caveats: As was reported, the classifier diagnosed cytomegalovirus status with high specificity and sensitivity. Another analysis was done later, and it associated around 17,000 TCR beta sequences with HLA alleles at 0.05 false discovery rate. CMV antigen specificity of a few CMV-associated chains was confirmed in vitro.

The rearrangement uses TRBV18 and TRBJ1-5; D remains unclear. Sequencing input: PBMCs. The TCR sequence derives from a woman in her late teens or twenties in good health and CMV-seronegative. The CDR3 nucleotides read TGTGCCAGCTCACCACAAGAGGGCAGTTCCCATCAGCCCCAGCATTTT. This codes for CASSPQEGSSHQPQHF. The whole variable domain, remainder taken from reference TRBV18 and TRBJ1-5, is NAGVMQNPRHLVRRRGQEARLRCSPMKGHSHVYWYRQLPEEGLKFMVYLQKENIIDESGMPKERFSAEFPKEGPSILRIQQVVRGDSAAYFCASSPQEGSSHQPQHFGDGTRLSIL.